The rows below give T cell receptor beta chains drawn from one sample of a study of T-cell reconstitution after alpha-beta-depleted transplantation in children. One entry per CDR3 protein, called by TCRdb with MiXCR from the PCR reads. The data contain some 830,000 distinct CDR3 sequences, around 17% of them singletons. Sequences were derived from PBMCs, mostly from graft donor cells, sampled 360 days after TCRalphabeta/CD19-depleted stem cell transplant. These TCRs come from a male patient younger than 18 who had a stem cell transplant for acute lymphoblastic leukemia, so the T cells may come from the graft donor. CDR3s include the opening cysteine and the closing phenylalanine or tryptophan. D genes are given only for firm matches. For some rows the clone size is stated as once, few or many, or as a class when expanded; others skip it.

j_gene: TRBJ2-7; d_gene: TRBD1; abundance: NA; v_gene: TRBV20-1; CDR3aa: CSASLDRASEQYF; CDR3nt: TGCAGTGCTAGTCTGGACAGGGCTAGCGAGCAGTACTTC
j_gene: TRBJ2-5; d_gene: NA; abundance: NA; v_gene: TRBV4-2; CDR3aa: CASSQETLGGQETQYF; CDR3nt: TGTGCCAGCAGCCAAGAAACCTTGGGAGGCCAAGAGACCCAGTACTTC
j_gene: TRBJ1-2; d_gene: NA; abundance: NA; v_gene: TRBV6-5; CDR3aa: CASITGPNFYGYTF; CDR3nt: TGTGCCAGCATTACAGGCCCTAACTTCTATGGCTACACCTTC
j_gene: TRBJ2-3; d_gene: TRBD2; abundance: many; v_gene: TRBV5-1; CDR3aa: CASSLEDRETSGFLTDTQYF; CDR3nt: TGCGCCAGCAGCTTGGAGGACAGGGAGACTAGCGGGTTCCTTACAGATACGCAGTATTTT
j_gene: TRBJ2-7; d_gene: TRBD2; abundance: many; v_gene: TRBV18; CDR3aa: CASSPGLAVSYEQYF; CDR3nt: TGTGCCAGCAGCCCGGGACTAGCGGTTTCCTACGAGCAGTACTTC
j_gene: TRBJ1-1; d_gene: TRBD1; abundance: few; v_gene: TRBV4-1; CDR3aa: CASSQMGGQPLMNTEAFF; CDR3nt: TGCGCCAGCAGCCAGATGGGGGGACAGCCCCTTATGAACACTGAAGCTTTCTTT
j_gene: TRBJ2-5; d_gene: NA; abundance: few; v_gene: TRBV9; CDR3aa: CASSVDLIQETQYF; CDR3nt: TGTGCCAGCAGCGTAGACCTAATACAAGAGACCCAGTACTTC
j_gene: TRBJ2-2; d_gene: NA; abundance: NA; v_gene: TRBV9; CDR3aa: CASSVGELSPITGELFF; CDR3nt: TGTGCCAGCAGCGTAGGCGAATTGAGCCCAATCACCGGGGAGCTGTTTTTT
j_gene: TRBJ1-4; d_gene: TRBD1; abundance: NA; v_gene: TRBV7-8; CDR3aa: CASSSQGEEKLFF; CDR3nt: TGTGCCAGCAGCTCACAGGGGGAGGAAAAACTGTTTTTT
j_gene: TRBJ2-1; d_gene: TRBD2; abundance: NA; v_gene: TRBV5-1; CDR3aa: CASSLVLAGGQLYNEQFF; CDR3nt: TGCGCCAGCAGCTTGGTACTAGCGGGAGGGCAACTCTACAATGAGCAGTTCTTC
j_gene: TRBJ1-4; d_gene: TRBD1; abundance: NA; v_gene: TRBV6-1; CDR3aa: CASWKQGAREKLFF; CDR3nt: TGTGCCAGCTGGAAACAGGGGGCGAGGGAAAAACTGTTTTTT
j_gene: TRBJ2-5; d_gene: NA; abundance: few; v_gene: TRBV12-3/TRBV12-4; CDR3aa: CASSLYGEPGTQYF; CDR3nt: TGTGCCAGCAGTTTATACGGGGAACCGGGGACCCAGTACTTC
j_gene: TRBJ2-6; d_gene: TRBD2; abundance: few; v_gene: TRBV24-1; CDR3aa: CATSDPPGAGGPSGANVLTF; CDR3nt: TGTGCCACCAGTGACCCGCCTGGAGCGGGAGGGCCTTCTGGGGCCAACGTCCTGACTTTC
j_gene: TRBJ1-1; d_gene: NA; abundance: few; v_gene: TRBV12-3/TRBV12-4; CDR3aa: CASSPTGFAEAFF; CDR3nt: TGTGCCAGCAGCCCAACAGGGTTCGCTGAAGCTTTCTTT
j_gene: TRBJ1-4; d_gene: TRBD1; abundance: NA; v_gene: TRBV10-2; CDR3aa: CASSSYSPVGQGEEKLFF; CDR3nt: TGCGCCAGCAGTTCCTACTCTCCGGTGGGACAGGGCGAAGAGAAACTGTTTTTT
j_gene: TRBJ2-3; d_gene: TRBD1; abundance: NA; v_gene: TRBV7-9; CDR3aa: CASSPQGEDTQYF; CDR3nt: TGTGCCAGCAGCCCGCAGGGGGAGGATACGCAGTATTTT
j_gene: TRBJ2-5; d_gene: NA; abundance: few; v_gene: TRBV7-2; CDR3aa: CASSLSSGAQETQYF; CDR3nt: TGTGCCAGCAGCTTAAGTTCAGGGGCGCAAGAGACCCAGTACTTC
j_gene: TRBJ1-1; d_gene: TRBD1; abundance: few; v_gene: TRBV5-1; CDR3aa: CASSWTGGEAFF; CDR3nt: TGCGCCAGCAGCTGGACAGGGGGTGAAGCTTTCTTT
j_gene: TRBJ2-3; d_gene: NA; abundance: NA; v_gene: TRBV7-6; CDR3aa: CASSKDHDTDTQYF; CDR3nt: TGTGCCAGCAGCAAAGACCACGATACAGATACGCAGTATTTT
j_gene: TRBJ2-7; d_gene: NA; abundance: NA; v_gene: TRBV25-1; CDR3aa: CASSEYRQYF; CDR3nt: TGTGCCAGCAGTGAATATAGGCAGTACTTC
j_gene: TRBJ2-7; d_gene: NA; abundance: few; v_gene: TRBV29-1; CDR3aa: CSVAGEFFYEQYF; CDR3nt: TGCAGCGTCGCTGGGGAGTTCTTCTACGAGCAGTACTTC
j_gene: TRBJ1-2; d_gene: NA; abundance: NA; v_gene: TRBV29-1; CDR3aa: CSVVKGNYGYTF; CDR3nt: TGCAGCGTTGTGAAGGGAAACTATGGCTACACCTTC
j_gene: TRBJ2-3; d_gene: NA; abundance: few; v_gene: TRBV3-1; CDR3aa: CASSQVGATTQYF; CDR3nt: TGTGCCAGCAGCCAAGTCGGAGCCACTACGCAGTATTTT
j_gene: TRBJ1-2; d_gene: NA; abundance: NA; v_gene: TRBV29-1; CDR3aa: CSVGPGTDLYGYTF; CDR3nt: TGCAGCGTTGGCCCAGGAACTGACCTTTATGGCTACACCTTC
j_gene: TRBJ2-1; d_gene: NA; abundance: NA; v_gene: TRBV7-9; CDR3aa: CASSLGNLNEQFF; CDR3nt: TGTGCCAGCAGCTTAGGCAACCTCAATGAGCAGTTCTTC
j_gene: TRBJ2-7; d_gene: TRBD2; abundance: few; v_gene: TRBV2; CDR3aa: CASNKFASGSDEQYF; CDR3nt: TGTGCCAGCAACAAATTCGCTAGCGGGAGTGACGAGCAGTACTTC
j_gene: TRBJ2-7; d_gene: NA; abundance: NA; v_gene: TRBV20-1; CDR3aa: CSADQGLYEQYF; CDR3nt: TGCAGTGCGGATCAAGGACTCTACGAGCAGTACTTC
j_gene: TRBJ2-7; d_gene: TRBD1; abundance: few; v_gene: TRBV24-1; CDR3aa: CATSDATGSYEQYF; CDR3nt: TGTGCCACCAGTGATGCGACAGGGAGCTACGAGCAGTACTTC
j_gene: TRBJ2-7; d_gene: NA; abundance: few; v_gene: TRBV14; CDR3aa: CASSQDGIPYEQYF; CDR3nt: TGTGCCAGCAGCCAAGATGGGATTCCCTACGAGCAGTACTTC
j_gene: TRBJ2-3; d_gene: TRBD2; abundance: NA; v_gene: TRBV4-1; CDR3aa: CASSQGESGSPTDTQYF; CDR3nt: TGCGCCAGCAGCCAAGGTGAGAGCGGGAGCCCGACGGATACGCAGTATTTT
j_gene: TRBJ2-7; d_gene: NA; abundance: NA; v_gene: TRBV9; CDR3aa: CASSVEEGSSYEQYF; CDR3nt: TGTGCCAGCAGCGTTGAGGAGGGGAGCTCCTACGAGCAGTACTTC
j_gene: TRBJ1-6; d_gene: TRBD1; abundance: NA; v_gene: TRBV6-5; CDR3aa: CASSNRQGRFSPLHF; CDR3nt: TGTGCCAGCAGTAACCGACAGGGAAGGTTTTCACCCCTCCACTTT
j_gene: TRBJ2-7; d_gene: NA; abundance: NA; v_gene: TRBV5-5; CDR3aa: CASSFSGGFYEQYF; CDR3nt: TGTGCCAGCAGCTTTTCCGGGGGCTTCTACGAGCAGTACTTC
j_gene: TRBJ2-3; d_gene: NA; abundance: NA; v_gene: TRBV15; CDR3aa: CATSRAGEGADTQYF; CDR3nt: TGTGCCACCAGCAGAGCGGGAGAGGGGGCAGATACGCAGTATTTT
j_gene: TRBJ2-7; d_gene: TRBD2; abundance: few; v_gene: TRBV5-6; CDR3aa: CASSWMSGRVSYEQYF; CDR3nt: TGTGCCAGCAGCTGGATGAGCGGGAGGGTCTCCTACGAGCAGTACTTC
j_gene: TRBJ2-2; d_gene: NA; abundance: NA; v_gene: TRBV9; CDR3aa: CASRLQHGELFF; CDR3nt: TGTGCCAGCAGACTCCAGCACGGGGAGCTGTTTTTT
j_gene: TRBJ2-7; d_gene: NA; abundance: many; v_gene: TRBV11-2; CDR3aa: CASSPYSGNLYEQYF; CDR3nt: TGTGCCAGCAGCCCGTATAGTGGTAATTTGTACGAGCAGTACTTC
j_gene: TRBJ2-3; d_gene: TRBD2; abundance: many; v_gene: TRBV10-1; CDR3aa: CASSDNRLAGSTDTQYF; CDR3nt: TGCGCCAGCAGCGATAATCGACTAGCGGGGAGCACAGATACGCAGTATTTT
j_gene: TRBJ2-1; d_gene: NA; abundance: NA; v_gene: TRBV7-9; CDR3aa: CASRGGMFHEQFF; CDR3nt: TGTGCCAGCCGGGGCGGGATGTTCCATGAGCAGTTCTTC
j_gene: TRBJ2-5; d_gene: TRBD2; abundance: few; v_gene: TRBV11-1; CDR3aa: CASSSGLAGAALQETQYF; CDR3nt: TGTGCCAGCAGCTCCGGACTAGCGGGAGCGGCCTTACAAGAGACCCAGTACTTC
j_gene: TRBJ2-3; d_gene: NA; abundance: NA; v_gene: TRBV14; CDR3aa: CASSPSAGYGTQYF; CDR3nt: TGTGCCAGCAGCCCCTCGGCGGGATATGGTACGCAGTATTTT
j_gene: TRBJ2-5; d_gene: TRBD2; abundance: NA; v_gene: TRBV5-1; CDR3aa: CASSLTGGGQETQYF; CDR3nt: TGCGCCAGCAGCTTGACTGGGGGGGGTCAAGAGACCCAGTACTTC
j_gene: TRBJ1-2; d_gene: TRBD1; abundance: NA; v_gene: TRBV15; CDR3aa: CATSRRTGIGGYTF; CDR3nt: TGTGCCACCAGCAGGCGGACAGGGATTGGCGGCTACACCTTC
j_gene: TRBJ2-3; d_gene: NA; abundance: NA; v_gene: TRBV15; CDR3aa: CATSQDPRPSTDTQYF; CDR3nt: TGTGCCACCAGCCAGGACCCCCGCCCCTCCACAGATACGCAGTATTTT
j_gene: TRBJ2-1; d_gene: NA; abundance: NA; v_gene: TRBV12-3/TRBV12-4; CDR3aa: CASRSLRTGNEQFF; CDR3nt: TGTGCCAGCAGATCCCTAAGGACTGGCAATGAGCAGTTCTTC
j_gene: TRBJ1-2; d_gene: NA; abundance: NA; v_gene: TRBV20-1; CDR3aa: CSARPQGYDGYTF; CDR3nt: TGCAGTGCTAGACCCCAGGGGTACGATGGCTACACCTTC
j_gene: TRBJ2-3; d_gene: TRBD2; abundance: NA; v_gene: TRBV30; CDR3aa: CAWGGLAGRGYF; CDR3nt: TGTGCCTGGGGGGGACTAGCGGGACGAGGGTATTTT
j_gene: TRBJ2-3; d_gene: TRBD2; abundance: few; v_gene: TRBV7-8; CDR3aa: CASSSSPAGGVLGTDTQYF; CDR3nt: TGTGCCAGCAGCTCATCCCCAGCGGGAGGTGTACTAGGGACAGATACGCAGTATTTT
j_gene: TRBJ1-1; d_gene: NA; abundance: few; v_gene: TRBV29-1; CDR3aa: CSVVNRLSLNTEAFF; CDR3nt: TGCAGCGTTGTCAACCGCCTTAGTCTGAACACTGAAGCTTTCTTT
j_gene: TRBJ2-6; d_gene: NA; abundance: many; v_gene: TRBV20-1; CDR3aa: CSARVGGAGVLTF; CDR3nt: TGCAGTGCTCGGGTAGGGGGTGCCGGCGTCCTGACTTTC
j_gene: TRBJ1-5; d_gene: NA; abundance: NA; v_gene: TRBV19; CDR3aa: CASSILVQGAQPQHF; CDR3nt: TGTGCCAGTAGTATACTGGTACAGGGTGCCCAGCCCCAGCATTTT
j_gene: TRBJ2-3; d_gene: NA; abundance: few; v_gene: TRBV5-5; CDR3aa: CASSVRRDTQYF; CDR3nt: TGTGCCAGCAGCGTTAGAAGAGATACGCAGTATTTT
j_gene: TRBJ2-7; d_gene: TRBD2; abundance: NA; v_gene: TRBV7-6; CDR3aa: CASSLLPSGRSSYEQYF; CDR3nt: TGTGCCAGCAGCTTACTGCCTAGCGGGAGGAGCTCCTACGAGCAGTACTTC
j_gene: TRBJ2-3; d_gene: TRBD2; abundance: NA; v_gene: TRBV5-1; CDR3aa: CASSSTSGTSTDTQYF; CDR3nt: TGCGCCAGCAGCTCAACTAGCGGGACTAGCACAGATACGCAGTATTTT